A selection of T cell receptor beta chains follows, all from one sample in a study of blood T cell repertoires in COVID-19. The assay was immunoSEQ multiplex PCR, and TCRdb's table has in-frame clones only and misses some. The sample lists 190,000 or so clones; 86% were seen once. Sequencing was performed on peripheral blood. The receptors were sampled from a woman in her seventies with acute or convalescent COVID-19. The CDR3 runs from the conserved cysteine through the conserved F or W. The D gene is left open where the match is weak. Size values are once, few and many counts, or a class for expanded clones, and some rows have none.

.,TRBV3-1/TRBV3-2,TRBJ1-1,.,CASSPPGRRGTEAFF,TGTGCCAGCAGCCCTCCCGGGAGGAGGGGCACTGAAGCTTTCTTT
TRBD2,TRBV28,TRBJ2-1,once,CASIPAGLAGRVEQFF,TGTGCCAGCATACCTGCGGGACTAGCGGGAAGGGTTGAGCAGTTCTTC
TRBD2,TRBV9,TRBJ2-1,.,CASSPRLAASSYNEQFF,TGTGCCAGCAGCCCAAGACTAGCGGCGAGCTCCTACAATGAGCAGTTCTTC
.,TRBV2,TRBJ1-1,.,CASSEQGKWEEAFF,TGTGCCAGCAGTGAACAGGGGAAGTGGGAAGAAGCTTTCTTT
TRBD1,TRBV7-8,TRBJ2-1,.,CASGTAYNEQFF,TGTGCCAGCGGGACAGCCTACAATGAGCAGTTCTTC
TRBD2,TRBV19,TRBJ2-2,.,CASSARSLAGDTGELFF,TGTGCCAGTAGTGCCCGAAGTCTAGCGGGGGACACCGGGGAGCTGTTTTTT
.,TRBV6-5,TRBJ1-1,.,CASRSWGSRAFF,TGTGCCAGCAGGTCCTGGGGCAGCCGAGCTTTCTTT
.,TRBV10-2,TRBJ1-1,.,CASSRGRQDEAFF,TGCGCCAGCAGCCGCGGGCGACAGGATGAAGCTTTCTTT
.,TRBV6-5,TRBJ1-6,.,CASMAVGSPLHF,TGTGCCAGCATGGCGGTGGGTTCACCCCTCCACTTT
.,TRBV10-3,TRBJ1-1,.,CAISPTGTEAFF,TGTGCCATCAGTCCGACGGGGACTGAAGCTTTCTTT
TRBD2,TRBV7-3,TRBJ2-1,.,CASSLLGVAGVNEQFF,TGTGCCAGCAGCTTACTCGGGGTAGCGGGAGTCAATGAGCAGTTCTTC
TRBD2,TRBV19,TRBJ2-1,.,CASSDGLAGANEQFF,TGTGCCAGTAGTGATGGGCTAGCGGGAGCCAATGAGCAGTTCTTC
.,TRBV7-9,TRBJ1-2,.,CASSFASGTIYGYTF,TGTGCCAGCAGCTTTGCTTCCGGGACAATCTATGGCTACACCTTC
TRBD1,TRBV15,TRBJ2-7,.,CATSRGGSGQIPYEQYF,TGTGCCACCAGCAGAGGCGGATCGGGACAGATACCTTACGAGCAGTACTTC
.,TRBV21-1,TRBJ1-5,few,CASSTIRPGSLHQPQHF,TGTGCCAGCAGCACCATACGTCCGGGGTCTCTCCATCAGCCCCAGCATTTT
.,TRBV5-1,TRBJ1-1,.,CASSLAPGDLNTEAFF,TGCGCCAGCAGCTTGGCCCCAGGGGACCTGAACACTGAAGCTTTCTTT